A single T cell receptor (beta chain) is shown here with its context. Its matching antigen is unknown. Germline V gene lookup returns CDR1 KGHSH and CDR2 LQKENI. This CDR3 region has 12 residues. V was pared by 2 bases and J by 5 bases, with 6 bases between. This entry comes from a study of cytomegalovirus exposure and HLA in healthy donors. Findings of the study overall: Per a later analysis, HLA-associated TCR beta chains showed more clonal expansion than other, equally common TCR beta chains.

The PCR used 60 Vbeta and 13 Jbeta primers. The protocol was immunoSEQ multiplex PCR, while the TCRdb copy is restricted to in-frame clones and leaves out a portion. This sample has 200,000 or so clones, with roughly 79% found just once. This chain connects TRBV18 to TRBJ2-5; a possible D gene is TRBD2 (5 bases). The TCR was taken from a man aged 18 to 30 in good health and CMV-seronegative. Sequencing used PBMCs. The CDR3 sequence: CASSPERETQYF. For the CDR3, the DNA is TGTGCCAGCTCACCAGAGCGGGAGACCCAGTACTTC.